This T cell receptor (beta chain) was observed in a study of T-cell reconstitution after alpha-beta-depleted transplantation in children. TCRbeta library preparation incorporated unique molecular identifiers. TCRdb re-called the PCR reads with MiXCR, one entry per CDR3 protein. The table lists approximately 520,000 distinct CDR3 sequences, approximately 29% of them singletons. This clonotype was seen many times. Trimming left V 6 bases short and J 0 bases short, with 11 bases between. The CDR3 runs to 13 residues. Germline assignment: CDR1 SQVTM and CDR2 ANQGSEA. The chain has TRBV29-1 and TRBJ1-1; D ambiguous. The clonotype was recovered from a human donor who donated a stem cell graft to a child with aplastic anemia. Material: PBMCs from the stem cell graft donor, obtained from the stem cell graft. The CDR3 is CSVERVLNTEAFF. The CDR3 DNA sequence: TGCAGCGTCGAACGGGTCCTGAACACTGAAGCTTTCTTT.